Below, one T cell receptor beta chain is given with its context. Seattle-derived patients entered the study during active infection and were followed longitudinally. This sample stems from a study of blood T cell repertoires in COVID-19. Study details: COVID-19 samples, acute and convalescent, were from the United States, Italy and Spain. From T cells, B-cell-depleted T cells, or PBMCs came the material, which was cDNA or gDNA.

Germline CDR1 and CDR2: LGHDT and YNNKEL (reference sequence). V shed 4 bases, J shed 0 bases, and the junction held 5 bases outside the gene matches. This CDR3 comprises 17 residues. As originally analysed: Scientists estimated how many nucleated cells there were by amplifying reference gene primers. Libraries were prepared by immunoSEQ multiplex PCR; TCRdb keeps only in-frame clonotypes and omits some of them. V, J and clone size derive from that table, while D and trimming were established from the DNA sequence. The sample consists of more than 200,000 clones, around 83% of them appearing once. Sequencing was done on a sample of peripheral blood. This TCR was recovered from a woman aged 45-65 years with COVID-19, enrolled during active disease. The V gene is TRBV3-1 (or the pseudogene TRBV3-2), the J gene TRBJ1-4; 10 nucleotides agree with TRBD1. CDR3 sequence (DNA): TGTGCCAGCAGCCCAGACAGGGGGCCTCCAACTAATGAAAAACTGTTTTTT. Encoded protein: CASSPDRGPPTNEKLFF.